This is a list of T cell receptor beta chains from one sample in a study of blood T cells in healthy people across ages. MiXCR was run by TCRdb on the 5' RACE reads, yielding one entry per CDR3 protein. Of hundreds of thousands of distinct CDR3 sequences listed, 20% to 25% are singletons. The data also belong to a second study, concerning T cells of mothers and their children.

Material: blood. The receptors here all came from a boy aged 10-17 years in good health. The CDR3 runs from the conserved cysteine through the conserved F or W. Fields, in order: CDR3 protein, CDR3 DNA, V gene, D gene, J gene, clone size. A D gene is named only where the DNA matches it firmly. Where a row states a size, it is once, few, many or the class of an expanded clone; other rows omit it.

CDR3aa: CATSDGTGGPPYNEQFF
CDR3nt: TGTGCCACCAGTGATGGGACAGGGGGTCCCCCCTACAATGAGCAGTTCTTC
v_gene: TRBV24-1
d_gene: TRBD1
j_gene: TRBJ2-1
abundance: .

CDR3aa: CASSLGAGDMSSYNEQFF
CDR3nt: TGTGCCAGCAGCTTAGGAGCGGGGGATATGAGCTCCTACAATGAGCAGTTCTTC
v_gene: TRBV7-9
d_gene: TRBD2
j_gene: TRBJ2-1
abundance: .

CDR3aa: CSVEGQGPNEQLF
CDR3nt: TGCAGCGTTGAGGGACAGGGCCCCAATGAGCAGCTCTTC
v_gene: TRBV29-1
d_gene: TRBD1
j_gene: TRBJ2-1
abundance: few

CDR3aa: CASSYSGLAGAKTQYF
CDR3nt: TGTGCCAGCAGTTACTCAGGACTAGCGGGAGCGAAGACCCAGTACTTC
v_gene: TRBV6-5
d_gene: TRBD2
j_gene: TRBJ2-5
abundance: .

CDR3aa: CSARDPSGQLDTQYF
CDR3nt: TGCAGTGCTAGAGATCCCTCGGGGCAGCTAGATACGCAGTATTTT
v_gene: TRBV20-1
d_gene: .
j_gene: TRBJ2-3
abundance: few

CDR3aa: CASSLSEDSGNTIYF
CDR3nt: TGTGCCAGCAGCCTAAGCGAAGACTCTGGAAACACCATATATTTT
v_gene: TRBV6-5
d_gene: .
j_gene: TRBJ1-3
abundance: .

CDR3aa: CASSPDRGVVYEQYF
CDR3nt: TGCGCCAGCAGCCCGGACAGGGGGGTTGTCTACGAGCAGTACTTC
v_gene: TRBV5-1
d_gene: TRBD1
j_gene: TRBJ2-7
abundance: few

CDR3aa: CASSHSGNTIYF
CDR3nt: TGTGCCAGCAGCCACTCTGGAAACACCATATATTTT
v_gene: TRBV3-1
d_gene: .
j_gene: TRBJ1-3
abundance: few

CDR3aa: CASSQINEQFF
CDR3nt: TGTGCCAGCAGCCAGATCAATGAGCAGTTCTTC
v_gene: TRBV11-2
d_gene: .
j_gene: TRBJ2-1
abundance: many

CDR3aa: CASSSRYREETQYF
CDR3nt: TGTGCCAGCAGCTCCCGGTATCGGGAAGAGACCCAGTACTTC
v_gene: TRBV7-2
d_gene: .
j_gene: TRBJ2-5
abundance: many

CDR3aa: CASSAWDRDPGYTF
CDR3nt: TGTGCCAGCAGTGCCTGGGACAGGGATCCTGGCTACACCTTC
v_gene: TRBV6-6
d_gene: TRBD1
j_gene: TRBJ1-2
abundance: few

CDR3aa: CASSLFRGAGSPLHF
CDR3nt: TGTGCCAGCAGCTTATTTCGGGGGGCAGGGTCACCCCTCCACTTT
v_gene: TRBV7-8
d_gene: .
j_gene: TRBJ1-6
abundance: .

CDR3aa: CASSLGQATYEQYF
CDR3nt: TGTGCCAGCAGCCTTGGACAGGCGACCTACGAGCAGTACTTC
v_gene: TRBV7-2
d_gene: TRBD1
j_gene: TRBJ2-7
abundance: few

CDR3aa: CSVTFWDREDTEAFF
CDR3nt: TGCAGCGTTACCTTTTGGGATCGGGAGGACACTGAAGCTTTCTTT
v_gene: TRBV29-1
d_gene: .
j_gene: TRBJ1-1
abundance: few

CDR3aa: CASRREIQGTQYF
CDR3nt: TGCGCCAGCAGGAGGGAGATCCAAGGGACCCAGTACTTC
v_gene: TRBV5-1
d_gene: .
j_gene: TRBJ2-5
abundance: few

CDR3aa: CASSESNGGNTEAFF
CDR3nt: TGTGCCAGCAGTGAATCCAACGGGGGGAACACTGAAGCTTTCTTT
v_gene: TRBV25-1
d_gene: .
j_gene: TRBJ1-1
abundance: .

CDR3aa: CASSHSGVRADTQYF
CDR3nt: TGTGCCAGCAGCCACTCAGGGGTGAGAGCAGATACGCAGTATTTT
v_gene: TRBV14
d_gene: .
j_gene: TRBJ2-3
abundance: .

CDR3aa: CASSFGLAGGLEQFF
CDR3nt: TGTGCCAGCAGCTTCGGACTAGCGGGGGGGCTTGAGCAGTTCTTC
v_gene: TRBV7-2
d_gene: TRBD2
j_gene: TRBJ2-1
abundance: .

CDR3aa: CASGVGQPQHF
CDR3nt: TGTGCCAGCGGAGTAGGTCAGCCCCAGCATTTT
v_gene: TRBV27
d_gene: .
j_gene: TRBJ1-5
abundance: few

CDR3aa: CASSLAGGGGLWEQYF
CDR3nt: TGTGCCAGCAGCTTAGCGGGGGGAGGAGGACTTTGGGAGCAGTACTTC
v_gene: TRBV7-9
d_gene: .
j_gene: TRBJ2-7
abundance: .

CDR3aa: CASSLGTLLPQHF
CDR3nt: TGTGCCAGCAGTCTCGGAACGCTTTTGCCCCAGCATTTT
v_gene: TRBV6-6
d_gene: .
j_gene: TRBJ1-5
abundance: .

CDR3aa: CASTRTGRYEQYF
CDR3nt: TGTGCCAGCACCCGGACAGGGCGCTACGAGCAGTACTTC
v_gene: TRBV28
d_gene: TRBD1
j_gene: TRBJ2-7
abundance: few

CDR3aa: CSVEGGGTSSPYGYTF
CDR3nt: TGCAGCGTTGAAGGTGGGGGGACATCCTCACCTTATGGCTACACCTTC
v_gene: TRBV29-1
d_gene: .
j_gene: TRBJ1-2
abundance: .

CDR3aa: CSVAGEAPNTGELFF
CDR3nt: TGCAGCGTTGCCGGGGAGGCTCCGAACACCGGGGAGCTGTTTTTT
v_gene: TRBV29-1
d_gene: .
j_gene: TRBJ2-2
abundance: few

CDR3aa: CASSLIQRSNSPLHF
CDR3nt: TGTGCCAGCAGTTTAATCCAGAGGAGTAATTCACCCCTCCACTTT
v_gene: TRBV12-3/TRBV12-4
d_gene: .
j_gene: TRBJ1-6
abundance: .

CDR3aa: CSASGGETQYF
CDR3nt: TGCAGTGCTAGTGGGGGAGAGACCCAGTACTTC
v_gene: TRBV20-1
d_gene: .
j_gene: TRBJ2-5
abundance: many

CDR3aa: CASSHPQGATSYEQYF
CDR3nt: TGTGCCAGCAGCCATCCGCAGGGGGCCACATCATACGAGCAGTACTTC
v_gene: TRBV4-2
d_gene: TRBD1
j_gene: TRBJ2-7
abundance: .

CDR3aa: CASSLRASGTYEQYF
CDR3nt: TGTGCCAGCAGTTTGAGGGCGTCTGGCACCTACGAGCAGTACTTC
v_gene: TRBV27
d_gene: .
j_gene: TRBJ2-7
abundance: .

CDR3aa: CASSQIQDTSGNTIYF
CDR3nt: TGCGCCAGCAGCCAAATACAGGACACCTCTGGAAACACCATATATTTT
v_gene: TRBV4-3
d_gene: .
j_gene: TRBJ1-3
abundance: few

CDR3aa: CASSPWTGLNEQYF
CDR3nt: TGTGCCAGCAGCCCATGGACGGGTCTCAACGAGCAGTACTTC
v_gene: TRBV7-2
d_gene: .
j_gene: TRBJ2-7
abundance: .

CDR3aa: CASSLMTGDGEQYF
CDR3nt: TGTGCCAGCAGCTTAATGACAGGGGACGGCGAGCAGTACTTC
v_gene: TRBV7-6
d_gene: TRBD1
j_gene: TRBJ2-7
abundance: once

CDR3aa: CASSPAATGELFF
CDR3nt: TGTGCCAGCAGTCCCGCAGCCACCGGGGAGCTGTTTTTT
v_gene: TRBV12-3/TRBV12-4
d_gene: .
j_gene: TRBJ2-2
abundance: .

CDR3aa: CASSLDDTYYEQYF
CDR3nt: TGCGCCAGCAGCTTGGATGACACCTACTACGAGCAGTACTTC
v_gene: TRBV5-1
d_gene: .
j_gene: TRBJ2-7
abundance: few

CDR3aa: CASSSWDKSYEQYF
CDR3nt: TGTGCCAGCAGCTCTTGGGACAAATCCTACGAGCAGTACTTC
v_gene: TRBV7-9
d_gene: .
j_gene: TRBJ2-7
abundance: .

CDR3aa: CASSQDRGVRANEKLFF
CDR3nt: TGTGCCAGCAGCCAAGATCGCGGGGTTAGAGCTAATGAAAAACTGTTTTTT
v_gene: TRBV14
d_gene: .
j_gene: TRBJ1-4
abundance: .

CDR3aa: CASSLELGGEQYF
CDR3nt: TGTGCCAGCAGCTTAGAATTGGGGGGTGAGCAGTACTTC
v_gene: TRBV7-2
d_gene: .
j_gene: TRBJ2-5
abundance: few

CDR3aa: CASSQETSGRQETQYF
CDR3nt: TGTGCCAGCAGCCAAGAAACCAGCGGGAGGCAAGAGACCCAGTACTTC
v_gene: TRBV3-1
d_gene: TRBD2
j_gene: TRBJ2-5
abundance: few

CDR3aa: CASSYPTSLGQETQYF
CDR3nt: TGTGCCAGCAGCTACCCGACTAGTTTGGGCCAAGAGACCCAGTACTTC
v_gene: TRBV7-2
d_gene: .
j_gene: TRBJ2-5
abundance: few

CDR3aa: CASSQSPRDYEQYF
CDR3nt: TGTGCCAGCAGCCAATCACCTAGGGACTACGAGCAGTACTTC
v_gene: TRBV4-2
d_gene: .
j_gene: TRBJ2-7
abundance: .

CDR3aa: CASSRTGVAEETQYF
CDR3nt: TGTGCCAGCAGCCGAACAGGGGTCGCGGAAGAGACCCAGTACTTC
v_gene: TRBV12-3/TRBV12-4
d_gene: TRBD1
j_gene: TRBJ2-5
abundance: few

CDR3aa: CSASSGRTGEQYF
CDR3nt: TGCAGTGCTAGTAGCGGGAGAACAGGCGAGCAGTACTTC
v_gene: TRBV20-1
d_gene: TRBD2
j_gene: TRBJ2-7
abundance: few

CDR3aa: CSVVRDNIQYF
CDR3nt: TGCAGCGTTGTCCGGGACAACATTCAGTACTTC
v_gene: TRBV29-1
d_gene: .
j_gene: TRBJ2-4
abundance: .

CDR3aa: CASSRRVTETQYF
CDR3nt: TGCGCCAGCAGCCGACGGGTAACAGAGACCCAGTACTTC
v_gene: TRBV4-1
d_gene: .
j_gene: TRBJ2-5
abundance: few